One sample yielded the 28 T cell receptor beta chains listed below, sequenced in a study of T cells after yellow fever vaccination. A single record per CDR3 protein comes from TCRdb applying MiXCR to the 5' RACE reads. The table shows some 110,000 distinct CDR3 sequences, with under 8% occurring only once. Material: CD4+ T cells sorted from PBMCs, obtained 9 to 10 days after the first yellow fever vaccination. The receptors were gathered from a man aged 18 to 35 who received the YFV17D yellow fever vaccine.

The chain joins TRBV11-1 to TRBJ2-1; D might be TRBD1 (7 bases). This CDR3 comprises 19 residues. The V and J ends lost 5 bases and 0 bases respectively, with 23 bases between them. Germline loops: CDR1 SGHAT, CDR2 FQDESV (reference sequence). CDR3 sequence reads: CASSPRVRRGQDSYNEQFF. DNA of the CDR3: TGTGCCAGCAGCCCCCGGGTTCGGAGGGGGCAAGACTCCTACAATGAGCAGTTCTTC.

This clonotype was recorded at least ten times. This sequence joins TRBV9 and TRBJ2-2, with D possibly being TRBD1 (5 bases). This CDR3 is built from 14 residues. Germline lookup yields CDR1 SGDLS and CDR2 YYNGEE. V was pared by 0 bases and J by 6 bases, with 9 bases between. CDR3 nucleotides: TGTGCCAGCAGCGTAGATTCCAGGGCCGGGGAGCTGTTTTTT. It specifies CASSVDSRAGELFF.

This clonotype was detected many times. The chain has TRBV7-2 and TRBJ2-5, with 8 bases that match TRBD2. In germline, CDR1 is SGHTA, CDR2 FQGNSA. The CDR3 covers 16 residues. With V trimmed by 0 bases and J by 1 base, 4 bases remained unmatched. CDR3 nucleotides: TGTGCCAGCAGCTTAGCCTTAGCGGGGTCCCAAGAGACCCAGTACTTC. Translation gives CASSLALAGSQETQYF.

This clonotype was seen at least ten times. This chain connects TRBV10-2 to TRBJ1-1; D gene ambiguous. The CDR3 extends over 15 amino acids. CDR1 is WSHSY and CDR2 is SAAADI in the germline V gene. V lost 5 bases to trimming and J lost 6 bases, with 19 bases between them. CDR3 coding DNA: TGCGCCAGCAGTCGGGAGGACGGGGTAAGCGCTGAAGCTTTCTTT. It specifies CASSREDGVSAEAFF.

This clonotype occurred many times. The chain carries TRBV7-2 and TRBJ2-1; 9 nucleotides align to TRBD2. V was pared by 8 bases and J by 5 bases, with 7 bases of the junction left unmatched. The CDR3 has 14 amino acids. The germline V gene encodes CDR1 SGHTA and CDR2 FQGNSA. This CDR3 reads CASGGLAGDNEQFF. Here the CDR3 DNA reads TGTGCCAGCGGGGGACTAGCCGGAGACAATGAGCAGTTCTTC.

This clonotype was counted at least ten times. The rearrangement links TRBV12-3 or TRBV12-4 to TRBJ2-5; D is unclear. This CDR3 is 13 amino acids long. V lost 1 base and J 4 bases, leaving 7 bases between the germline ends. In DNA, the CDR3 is TGTGCCAGCAGTTTAGGCGGTTCAGAGACCCAGTACTTC. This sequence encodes CASSLGGSETQYF.

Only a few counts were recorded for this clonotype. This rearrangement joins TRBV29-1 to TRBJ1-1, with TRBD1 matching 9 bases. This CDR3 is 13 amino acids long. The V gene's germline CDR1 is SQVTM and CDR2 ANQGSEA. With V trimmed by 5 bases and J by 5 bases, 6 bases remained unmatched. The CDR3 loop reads CSVIGTGWTEAFF. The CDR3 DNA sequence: TGCAGCGTTATTGGGACAGGGTGGACTGAAGCTTTCTTT.

This CDR3 reads CSAPRDGGGVQETQYF. CDR3 DNA sequence: TGCAGTGCTCCCCGAGATGGCGGGGGGGTCCAAGAGACCCAGTACTTC. The chain links TRBV20-1 to TRBJ2-5; TRBD2 matches 9 bases. Germline V gene lookup returns CDR1 DFQATT and CDR2 SNEGSKA (reference sequence). Unmatched junction bases numbered 11, after V lost 5 bases and J lost 1 base. The CDR3 contains 16 residues.

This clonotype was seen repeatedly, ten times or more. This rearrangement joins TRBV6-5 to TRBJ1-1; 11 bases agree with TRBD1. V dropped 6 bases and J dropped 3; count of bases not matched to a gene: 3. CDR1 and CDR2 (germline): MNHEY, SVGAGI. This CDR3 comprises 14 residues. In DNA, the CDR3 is TGTGCCAGCAGCCGGGACAGGGGGGACACTGAAGCTTTCTTT. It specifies CASSRDRGDTEAFF.

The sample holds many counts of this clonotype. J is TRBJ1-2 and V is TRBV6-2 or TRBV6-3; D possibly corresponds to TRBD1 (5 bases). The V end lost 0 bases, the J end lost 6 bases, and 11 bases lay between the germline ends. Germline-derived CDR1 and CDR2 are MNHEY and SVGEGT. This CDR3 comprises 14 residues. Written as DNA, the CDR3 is TGTGCCAGCAGTTACTCGAGGCGGGGCGATGGCTACACCTTC. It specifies CASSYSRRGDGYTF.

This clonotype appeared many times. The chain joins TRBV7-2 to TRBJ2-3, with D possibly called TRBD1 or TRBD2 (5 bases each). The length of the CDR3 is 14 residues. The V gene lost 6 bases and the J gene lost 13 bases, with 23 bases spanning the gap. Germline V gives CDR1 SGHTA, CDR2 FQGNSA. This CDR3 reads CASRPGTDLIPEYF. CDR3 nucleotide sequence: TGTGCCAGCAGACCCGGGACGGACCTAATTCCGGAGTATTTT. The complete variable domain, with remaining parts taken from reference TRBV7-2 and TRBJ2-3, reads GAGVSQSPSNKVTEKGKDVELRCDPISGHTALYWYRQSLGQGLEFLIYFQGNSAPDKSGLPSDRFSAERTGGSVSTLTIQRTQQEDSAVYLCASRPGTDLIPEYFGPGTRLTVL.

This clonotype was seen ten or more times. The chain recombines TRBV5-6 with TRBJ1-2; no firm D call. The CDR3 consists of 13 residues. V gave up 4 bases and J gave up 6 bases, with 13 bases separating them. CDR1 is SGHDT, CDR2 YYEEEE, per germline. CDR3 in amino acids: CASSRTWRDGYTF. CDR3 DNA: TGTGCCAGCAGCAGAACGTGGCGGGATGGCTACACCTTC. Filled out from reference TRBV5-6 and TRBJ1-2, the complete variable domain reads DAGVTQSPTHLIKTRGQQVTLRCSPKSGHDTVSWYQQALGQGPQFIFQYYEEEERQRGNFPDRFSGHQFPNYSSELNVNALLLGDSALYLCASSRTWRDGYTFGSGTRLTVV.

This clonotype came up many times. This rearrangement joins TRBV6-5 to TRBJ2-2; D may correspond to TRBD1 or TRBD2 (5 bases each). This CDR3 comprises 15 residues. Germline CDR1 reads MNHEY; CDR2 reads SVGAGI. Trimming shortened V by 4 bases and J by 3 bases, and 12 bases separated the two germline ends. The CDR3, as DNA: TGTGCCAGCAGTTTGGGACGGATCCACACCGGGGAGCTGTTTTTT. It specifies CASSLGRIHTGELFF.

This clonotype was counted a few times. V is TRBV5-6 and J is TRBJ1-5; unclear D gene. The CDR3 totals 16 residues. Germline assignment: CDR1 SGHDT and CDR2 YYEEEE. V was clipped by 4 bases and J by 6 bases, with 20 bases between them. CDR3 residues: CASSRAGRLNSQPQHF. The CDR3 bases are TGTGCCAGCAGCCGGGCCGGGCGGCTCAACAGTCAGCCCCAGCATTTT. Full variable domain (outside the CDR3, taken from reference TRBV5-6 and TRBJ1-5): DAGVTQSPTHLIKTRGQQVTLRCSPKSGHDTVSWYQQALGQGPQFIFQYYEEEERQRGNFPDRFSGHQFPNYSSELNVNALLLGDSALYLCASSRAGRLNSQPQHFGDGTRLSIL.

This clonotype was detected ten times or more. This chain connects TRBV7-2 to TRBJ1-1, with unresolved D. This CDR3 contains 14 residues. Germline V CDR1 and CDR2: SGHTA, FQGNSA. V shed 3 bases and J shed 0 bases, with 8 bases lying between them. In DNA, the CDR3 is TGTGCCAGCAGCTTCGGCAGCATGAACACTGAAGCTTTCTTT. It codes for CASSFGSMNTEAFF.

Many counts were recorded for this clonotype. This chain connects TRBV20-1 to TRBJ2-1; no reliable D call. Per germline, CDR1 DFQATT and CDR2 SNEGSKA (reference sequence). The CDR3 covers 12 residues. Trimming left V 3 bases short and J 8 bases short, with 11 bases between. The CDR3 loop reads CSASEAFDEQFF. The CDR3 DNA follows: TGCAGTGCTAGTGAAGCTTTCGATGAGCAGTTCTTC.

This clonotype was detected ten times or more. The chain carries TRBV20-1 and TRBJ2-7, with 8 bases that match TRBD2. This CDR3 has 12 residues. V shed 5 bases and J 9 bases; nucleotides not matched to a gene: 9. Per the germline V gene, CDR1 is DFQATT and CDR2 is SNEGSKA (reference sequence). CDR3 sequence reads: CSASPTGGVQYV. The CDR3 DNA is TGCAGTGCTTCTCCGACGGGAGGGGTGCAGTACGTC.

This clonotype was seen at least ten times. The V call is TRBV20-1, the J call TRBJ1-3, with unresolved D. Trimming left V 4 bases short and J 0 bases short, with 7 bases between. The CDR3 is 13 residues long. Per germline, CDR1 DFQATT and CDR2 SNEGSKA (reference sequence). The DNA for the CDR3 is TGCAGTGCTACCGCCGGCTCTGGAAACACCATATATTTT. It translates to CSATAGSGNTIYF.

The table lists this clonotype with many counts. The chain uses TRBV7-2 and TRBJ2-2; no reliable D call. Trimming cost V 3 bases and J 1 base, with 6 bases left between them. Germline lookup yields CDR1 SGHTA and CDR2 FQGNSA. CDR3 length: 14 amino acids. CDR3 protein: CASSFRQNTGELFF. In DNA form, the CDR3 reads TGTGCCAGCAGCTTTCGACAGAACACCGGGGAGCTGTTTTTT.

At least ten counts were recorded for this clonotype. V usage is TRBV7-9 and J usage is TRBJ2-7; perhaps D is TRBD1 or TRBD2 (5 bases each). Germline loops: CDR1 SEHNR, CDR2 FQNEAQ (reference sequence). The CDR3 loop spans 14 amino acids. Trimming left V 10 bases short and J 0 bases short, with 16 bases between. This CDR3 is CANPPGRDSYEQYF. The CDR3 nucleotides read TGTGCCAACCCTCCGGGACGGGACTCCTACGAGCAGTACTTC.

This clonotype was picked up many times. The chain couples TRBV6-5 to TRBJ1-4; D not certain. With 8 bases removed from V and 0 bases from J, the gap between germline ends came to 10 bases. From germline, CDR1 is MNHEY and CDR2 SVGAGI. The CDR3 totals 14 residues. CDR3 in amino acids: CASQLTATNEKLFF. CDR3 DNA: TGTGCCAGCCAATTAACAGCAACTAATGAAAAACTGTTTTTT.

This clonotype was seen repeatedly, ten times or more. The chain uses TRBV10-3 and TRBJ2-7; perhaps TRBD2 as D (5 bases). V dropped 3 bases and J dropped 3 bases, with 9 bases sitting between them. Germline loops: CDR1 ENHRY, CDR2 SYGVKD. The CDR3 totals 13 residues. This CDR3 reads CAISDGESYEQYF. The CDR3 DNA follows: TGTGCCATCAGTGACGGGGAAAGCTACGAGCAGTACTTC.

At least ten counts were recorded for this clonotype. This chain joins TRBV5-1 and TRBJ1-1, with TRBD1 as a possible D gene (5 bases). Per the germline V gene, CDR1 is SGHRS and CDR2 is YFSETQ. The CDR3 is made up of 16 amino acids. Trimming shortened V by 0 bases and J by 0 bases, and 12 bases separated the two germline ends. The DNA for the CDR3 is TGCGCCAGCAGCTTGGCCTTCGACAGTTTGAACACTGAAGCTTTCTTT. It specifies CASSLAFDSLNTEAFF.

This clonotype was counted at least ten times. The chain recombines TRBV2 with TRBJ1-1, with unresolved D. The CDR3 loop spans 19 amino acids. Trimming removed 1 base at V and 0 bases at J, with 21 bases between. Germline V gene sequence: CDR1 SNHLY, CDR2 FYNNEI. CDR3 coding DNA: TGTGCCAGCAGTGAAGGACTTTACATGGTCCGGAAGATGAACACTGAAGCTTTCTTT. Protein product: CASSEGLYMVRKMNTEAFF.

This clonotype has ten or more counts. This CDR3 is CASSLLPGYNNEQFF. The CDR3 DNA sequence: TGTGCCAGCAGCTTATTGCCAGGCTACAATAATGAGCAGTTCTTC. The J gene is TRBJ2-1, the V gene TRBV7-8; D not certain. V lost 2 bases, J lost 7 bases, and 15 bases lay in between. Per germline, CDR1 SGHVS and CDR2 FQNEAQ. The CDR3 runs to 15 residues.

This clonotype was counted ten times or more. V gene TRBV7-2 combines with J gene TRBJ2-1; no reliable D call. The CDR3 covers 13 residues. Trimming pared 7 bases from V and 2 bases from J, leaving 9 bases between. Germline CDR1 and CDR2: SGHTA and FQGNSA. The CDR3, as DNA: TGTGCCAGCACGGTCGCGACCTACAATGAGCAGTTCTTC. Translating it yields CASTVATYNEQFF.

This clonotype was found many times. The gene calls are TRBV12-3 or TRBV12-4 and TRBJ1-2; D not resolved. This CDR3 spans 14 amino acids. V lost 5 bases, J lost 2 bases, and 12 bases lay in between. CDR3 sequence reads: CASSPRRVNYGYTF. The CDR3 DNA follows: TGTGCCAGCAGTCCTAGGCGAGTCAACTATGGCTACACCTTC.

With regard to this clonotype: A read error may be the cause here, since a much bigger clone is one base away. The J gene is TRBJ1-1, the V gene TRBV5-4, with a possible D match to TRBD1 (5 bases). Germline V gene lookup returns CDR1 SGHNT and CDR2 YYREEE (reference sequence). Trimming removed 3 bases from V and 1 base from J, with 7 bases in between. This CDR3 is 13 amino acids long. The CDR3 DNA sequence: TGTGCCAGCAGCTATGGGGCGAACACTGAAGCTTTCTTT. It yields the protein CASSYGANTEAFF.